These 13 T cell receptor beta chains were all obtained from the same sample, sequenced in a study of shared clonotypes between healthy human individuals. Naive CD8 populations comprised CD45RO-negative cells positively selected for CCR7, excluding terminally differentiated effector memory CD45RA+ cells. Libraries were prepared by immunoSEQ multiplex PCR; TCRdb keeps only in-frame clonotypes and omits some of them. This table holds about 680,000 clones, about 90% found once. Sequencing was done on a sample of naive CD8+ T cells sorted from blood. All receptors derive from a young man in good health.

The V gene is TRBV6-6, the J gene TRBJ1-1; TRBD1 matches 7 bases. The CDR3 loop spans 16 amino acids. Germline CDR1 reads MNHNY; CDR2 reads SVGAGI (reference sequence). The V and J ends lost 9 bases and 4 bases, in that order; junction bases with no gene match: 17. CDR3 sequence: CASKWTGIKGGTEAFF. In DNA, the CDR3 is TGTGCCAGTAAATGGACAGGCATCAAAGGGGGCACTGAAGCTTTCTTT.

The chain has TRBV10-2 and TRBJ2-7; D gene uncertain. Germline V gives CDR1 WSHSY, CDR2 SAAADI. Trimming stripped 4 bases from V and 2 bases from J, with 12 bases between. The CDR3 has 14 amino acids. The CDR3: CASSGQLGAYEQYF. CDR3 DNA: TGCGCCAGCAGTGGCCAACTTGGGGCCTACGAGCAGTACTTC.

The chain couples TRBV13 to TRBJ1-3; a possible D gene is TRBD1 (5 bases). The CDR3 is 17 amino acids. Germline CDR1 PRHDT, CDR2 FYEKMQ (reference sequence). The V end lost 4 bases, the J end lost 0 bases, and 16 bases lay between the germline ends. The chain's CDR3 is CASSSIRDHHSGNTIYF. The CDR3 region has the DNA TGTGCCAGCAGCTCCATCAGGGACCACCACTCTGGAAACACCATATATTTT.

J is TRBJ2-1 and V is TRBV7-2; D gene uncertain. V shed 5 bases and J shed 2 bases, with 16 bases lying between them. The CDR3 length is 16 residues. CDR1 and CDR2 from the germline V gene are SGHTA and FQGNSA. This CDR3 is CASSPLGGLTYNEQFF. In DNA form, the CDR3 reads TGTGCCAGCAGCCCCCTCGGCGGCTTAACCTACAATGAGCAGTTCTTC.

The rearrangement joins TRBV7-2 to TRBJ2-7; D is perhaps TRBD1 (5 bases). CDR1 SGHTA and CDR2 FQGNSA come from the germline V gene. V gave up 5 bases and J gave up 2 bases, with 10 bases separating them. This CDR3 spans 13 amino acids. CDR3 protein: CASSTGRAYEQYF. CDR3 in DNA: TGTGCCAGCAGCACAGGACGGGCCTACGAGCAGTACTTC.

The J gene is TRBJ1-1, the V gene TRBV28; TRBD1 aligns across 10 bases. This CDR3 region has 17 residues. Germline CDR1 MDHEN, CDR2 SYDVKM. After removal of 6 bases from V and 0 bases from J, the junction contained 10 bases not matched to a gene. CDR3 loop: CASSRRDRGLLNTEAFF. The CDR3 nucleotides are TGTGCCAGCAGCCGACGGGACAGGGGATTACTGAACACTGAAGCTTTCTTT.

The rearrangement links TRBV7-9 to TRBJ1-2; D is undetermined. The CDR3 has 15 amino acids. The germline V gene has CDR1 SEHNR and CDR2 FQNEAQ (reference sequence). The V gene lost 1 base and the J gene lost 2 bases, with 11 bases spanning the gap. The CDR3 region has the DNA TGTGCCAGCAGCTTAGTAGCAGGAGCGAACTATGGCTACACCTTC. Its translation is CASSLVAGANYGYTF.

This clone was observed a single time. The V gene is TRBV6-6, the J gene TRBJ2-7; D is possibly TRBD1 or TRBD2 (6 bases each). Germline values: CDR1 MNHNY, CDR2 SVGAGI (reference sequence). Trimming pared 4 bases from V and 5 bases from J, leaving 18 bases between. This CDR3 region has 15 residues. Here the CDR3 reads CASSLFPGATDEQYF. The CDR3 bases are TGTGCCAGCAGTTTGTTTCCGGGGGCGACCGACGAGCAGTACTTC.

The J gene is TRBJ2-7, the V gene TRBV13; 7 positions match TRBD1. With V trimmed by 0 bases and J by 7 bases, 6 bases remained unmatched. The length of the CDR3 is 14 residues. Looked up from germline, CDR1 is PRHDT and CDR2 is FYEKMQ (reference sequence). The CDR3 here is CASSLGQGVGEQYF. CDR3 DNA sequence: TGTGCCAGCAGCTTAGGGCAGGGGGTGGGAGAGCAGTACTTC.

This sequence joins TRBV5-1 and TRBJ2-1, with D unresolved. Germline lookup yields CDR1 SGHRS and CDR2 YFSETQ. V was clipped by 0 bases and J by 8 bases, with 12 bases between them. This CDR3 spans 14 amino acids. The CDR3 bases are TGCGCCAGCAGCTTGGCGTCTGCCTTGGATGAGCAGTTCTTC. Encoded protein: CASSLASALDEQFF.

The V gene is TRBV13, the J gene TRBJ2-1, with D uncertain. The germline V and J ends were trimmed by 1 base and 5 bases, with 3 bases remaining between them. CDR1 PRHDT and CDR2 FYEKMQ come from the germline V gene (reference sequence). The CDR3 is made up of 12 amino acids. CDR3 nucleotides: TGTGCCAGCAGCTTAGTCGACAATGAGCAGTTCTTC. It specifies CASSLVDNEQFF.

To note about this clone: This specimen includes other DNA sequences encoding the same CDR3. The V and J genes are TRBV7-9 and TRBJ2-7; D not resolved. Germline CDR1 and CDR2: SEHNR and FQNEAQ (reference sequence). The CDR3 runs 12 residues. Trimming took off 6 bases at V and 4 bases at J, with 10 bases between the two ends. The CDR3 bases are TGTGCCAGCAGTCCAGACCAGTACGAGCAGTACTTC. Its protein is CASSPDQYEQYF.

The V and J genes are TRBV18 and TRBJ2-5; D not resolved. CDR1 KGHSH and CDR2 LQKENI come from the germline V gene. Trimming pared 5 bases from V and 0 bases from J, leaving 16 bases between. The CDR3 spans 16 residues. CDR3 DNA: TGTGCCAGCTCATCCGCCCTAGACCGGTACCAAGAGACCCAGTACTTC. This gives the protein CASSSALDRYQETQYF.